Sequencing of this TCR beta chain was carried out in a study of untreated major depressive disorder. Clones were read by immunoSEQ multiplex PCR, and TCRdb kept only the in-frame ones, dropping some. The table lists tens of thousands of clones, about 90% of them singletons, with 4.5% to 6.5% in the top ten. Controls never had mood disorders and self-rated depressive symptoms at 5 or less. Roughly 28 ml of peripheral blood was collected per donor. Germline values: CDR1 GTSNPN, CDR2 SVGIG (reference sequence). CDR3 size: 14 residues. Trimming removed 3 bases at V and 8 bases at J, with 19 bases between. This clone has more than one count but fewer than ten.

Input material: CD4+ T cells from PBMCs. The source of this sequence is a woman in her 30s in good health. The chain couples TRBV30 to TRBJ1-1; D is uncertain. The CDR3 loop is CAWSEHPTRREAFF. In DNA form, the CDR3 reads TGTGCCTGGAGCGAACATCCGACACGCAGGGAAGCTTTCTTT.